This T cell receptor (beta chain) was profiled in a study of siplizumab effects on memory and regulatory T cells. Study conclusions and caveats: Unstimulated naive T cells seemed to show more diversity than memory cells did, and they also seemed to be among the major contributors to the alloresponse. In the presence of siplizumab, alloreactive sequences traceable to unstimulated CD4+ memory cells were significantly reduced. No assignable naive or memory phenotype existed for roughly 80-95% of proliferating CD4+ or CD8+ clones.

Profiling relied on immunoSEQ multiplex PCR, and the TCRdb table lists in-frame clones only, not all of them. The sample carries about 94,000 clones, 90% to 95% recorded once. Concerning this clone: Its target is not known.

The CDR3 length is 16 residues. Germline CDR1 and CDR2: SGHVS and FNYEAQ. V dropped 5 bases and J dropped 7; count of bases not matched to a gene: 12. The sequence was obtained from a human donor in good health. The V and J genes are TRBV7-6 and TRBJ2-1; 9 bases line up with TRBD2. Sequenced sample: non-Treg CD4+ T cells sorted from blood. CDR3 DNA sequence: TGTGCCAGCAGCCCCGGGGGGCTAGCGGGGCGGAATGAGCAGTTCTTC. Translation gives CASSPGGLAGRNEQFF.